This T cell receptor (beta chain) emerged from a study of cytomegalovirus exposure and HLA in healthy donors. Study-wide findings and caveats: There were several of the most significant clusters that appeared linked to common viral pathogens in a later analysis. In all likelihood, a cluster of highly shared sequence variants was a sequencing artifact. In an earlier analysis, productive rearrangement rates for most beta V segments clustered near 87% or 30%. Cytomegalovirus association was listed for 150 to 200 TCR beta chains.

The PCR employed 60 Vbeta primers together with 13 Jbeta primers. Here immunoSEQ multiplex PCR was the method, and the copy in TCRdb shows in-frame clones only, minus some. The sample carries 64,000 or so clones, roughly two thirds recorded once. On this clone: Antigen: not known. The missing conserved phenylalanine or tryptophan at the end of this CDR3 makes a read error likely.

This CDR3 has 17 residues. Looked up from germline, CDR1 is MGHRA and CDR2 is YSYEKL. V lost 0 bases and J 2 bases, leaving 14 bases between the germline ends. The chain couples TRBV4-1 to TRBJ1-5; TRBD1 might be the D (5 bases). The TCR sequence derives from a man aged 35 to 55 in good health and CMV-seropositive. Input material: PBMCs. Written as DNA, the CDR3 is TGCGCCAGCAGCCAAGACCCAGGGAGGCCCGGCAATCAGCCCCAGCATGTT. It encodes CASSQDPGRPGNQPQHV.